A selection of T cell receptor beta chains follows, all from one sample in a study of cytomegalovirus exposure and HLA in healthy donors. Generated by immunoSEQ multiplex PCR, the TCRdb table keeps only in-frame clones and is missing some. The clone table shows about 140,000 clones, with the ten largest holding approximately 2.4%. Material: PBMCs. The origin of the receptors is a man aged 35 to 55 in good health and CMV-seronegative. CDR3s include the opening cysteine and the closing phenylalanine or tryptophan. Each record gives: J gene, V gene, D gene, CDR3 protein, CDR3 DNA. D genes are given only for firm matches.

TRBJ2-7	TRBV29-1	.	CSVATASYEQYF	TGCAGCGTTGCTACAGCCTCCTACGAGCAGTACTTC
TRBJ1-1	TRBV5-6	.	CASSLAGRVGNTEAFF	TGTGCCAGCAGCTTGGCCGGCAGGGTAGGGAACACTGAAGCTTTCTTT
TRBJ2-3	TRBV6-4	.	CASSNGGPTDTQYF	TGTGCCAGCAGCAATGGAGGGCCCACAGATACGCAGTATTTT
TRBJ1-2	TRBV5-6	.	CASSFSGGYTF	TGTGCCAGCAGCTTCTCAGGCGGCTACACCTTC
TRBJ2-7	TRBV7-2	.	CAAGGQGADEQYF	TGTGCCGCGGGGGGGCAGGGGGCTGACGAGCAGTACTTC
TRBJ1-6	TRBV29-1	.	CSVEGWGVPTANSPLHF	TGCAGCGTTGAAGGGTGGGGGGTTCCCACAGCAAATTCACCCCTCCACTTT
TRBJ2-5	TRBV6-5	.	CASSYSFSGRETQYF	TGTGCCAGCAGTTACTCGTTCTCCGGTCGAGAGACCCAGTACTTC
TRBJ2-7	TRBV4-2	.	CASSQDNRPYEQYF	TGTGCCAGCAGCCAAGATAACAGACCCTACGAGCAGTACTTC
TRBJ1-1	TRBV10-3	TRBD1	CAISRQGANTEAFF	TGTGCCATCAGCCGACAGGGGGCGAACACTGAAGCTTTCTTT
TRBJ2-1	TRBV11-2	.	CASSLTGLQFF	TGTGCCAGCAGCTTAACTGGGCTGCAGTTCTTC
TRBJ1-6	TRBV7-2	TRBD1	CASSLGLRGMTYNSPLHF	TGTGCCAGCAGCTTAGGTCTCAGGGGGATGACCTATAATTCACCCCTCCACTTT
TRBJ1-1	TRBV19	.	CASSLQHMNTEAFF	TGTGCCAGTAGTCTACAGCACATGAACACTGAAGCTTTCTTT
TRBJ1-3	TRBV29-1	.	CSATIVGRGNGNTIYF	TGCAGCGCTACCATAGTGGGGAGGGGGAATGGAAACACCATATATTTT
TRBJ2-6	TRBV4-1	TRBD1	CASSQGTGGSRYFSGANVLTF	TGCGCCAGCAGCCAAGGGACAGGGGGCAGCAGGTATTTCTCTGGGGCCAACGTCCTGACTTTC
TRBJ2-7	TRBV7-6	.	CASSLNREYEQYF	TGTGCCAGCAGCTTAAACAGGGAATACGAGCAGTACTTC
TRBJ2-3	TRBV20-1	.	CSVADTQYF	TGCAGTGTAGCGGATACGCAGTATTTT
TRBJ1-1	TRBV7-9	TRBD1	CASSEQGAYTEAFF	TGTGCCAGCAGCGAACAGGGGGCGTACACTGAAGCTTTCTTT
TRBJ1-1	TRBV11-2	TRBD1	CASSSTGARNTEAFF	TGTGCCAGCAGCTCGACAGGGGCCCGCAACACTGAAGCTTTCTTT
TRBJ2-5	TRBV7-9	.	CASSSEGTQYF	TGTGCCAGCAGCTCGGAGGGGACCCAGTACTTC
TRBJ2-3	TRBV9	TRBD1	CASSTRQGSTDTQYF	TGTGCCAGCAGCACCCGACAGGGTAGCACAGATACGCAGTATTTT
TRBJ2-2	TRBV19	.	CASARARQTNTGELFF	TGTGCCAGTGCTCGCGCGCGGCAGACGAACACCGGGGAGCTGTTTTTT
TRBJ2-7	TRBV9	TRBD1	CASSGRTGRYEQYF	TGTGCCAGCAGCGGGCGGACAGGGCGGTACGAGCAGTACTTC
TRBJ2-5	TRBV28	.	CASTTQKASAGRETQYF	TGTGCCAGCACTACCCAAAAGGCTAGCGCGGGCCGGGAGACCCAGTACTTC
TRBJ1-1	TRBV4-1	TRBD1	CASSQTGGAGNTEAFF	TGCGCCAGCAGCCAAACAGGGGGCGCGGGGAACACTGAAGCTTTCTTT
TRBJ2-7	TRBV9	TRBD1	CASSPTPDRLYEQYF	TGTGCCAGCAGCCCTACCCCGGACAGGCTCTACGAGCAGTACTTC
TRBJ1-2	TRBV5-4	.	CASSAKDRSLYGYTF	TGTGCCAGCAGCGCGAAAGACAGGTCTTTATATGGCTACACCTTC
TRBJ2-2	TRBV19	.	CASSIGRTNTGELFF	TGTGCCAGTAGTATTGGCAGGACGAACACCGGGGAGCTGTTTTTT
TRBJ2-7	TRBV28	.	CASSPPYRDYEQYF	TGTGCCAGCAGTCCCCCCTACAGGGACTACGAGCAGTACTTC
TRBJ2-1	TRBV2	TRBD2	CASSETRGAYNEQFF	TGTGCCAGCAGTGAAACGCGGGGGGCCTACAATGAGCAGTTCTTC
TRBJ1-6	TRBV5-6	TRBD1	CASSLWQGASPLHF	TGTGCCAGCAGCTTGTGGCAGGGGGCCTCACCCCTCCACTTT
TRBJ1-5	TRBV5-6	.	CASSLRMATVYSNQPQHF	TGTGCCAGCAGCTTGAGAATGGCCACAGTTTATAGCAATCAGCCCCAGCATTTT
TRBJ2-1	TRBV5-4	TRBD2	CASSFAGGSYNEQFF	TGTGCCAGCAGCTTCGCGGGGGGCTCGTACAATGAGCAGTTCTTC
TRBJ1-1	TRBV11-2	.	CASRTPRGHRTTEAFF	TGTGCCAGCAGGACCCCCAGGGGCCACCGAACCACTGAAGCTTTCTTT
TRBJ1-1	TRBV19	.	CASSIGRGRTEAFF	TGTGCCAGTAGTATAGGCAGGGGCCGGACTGAAGCTTTCTTT
TRBJ1-1	TRBV11-1	.	CASSQGTEAFF	TGTGCCAGCAGCCAGGGGACTGAAGCTTTCTTT
TRBJ2-5	TRBV28	TRBD1	CASSIPGQGIRETQYF	TGTGCCAGCAGCATCCCGGGACAGGGGATTCGGGAGACCCAGTACTTC
TRBJ2-7	TRBV6-5	.	CASSYGQSYEQYF	TGTGCCAGCAGTTACGGCCAGTCCTACGAGCAGTACTTC
TRBJ1-5	TRBV6-1	TRBD1	CASTPGTGNQPQHF	TGTGCCAGCACCCCCGGGACAGGGAATCAGCCCCAGCATTTT
TRBJ2-3	TRBV5-4	TRBD2	CASSLYGGGRDTQYF	TGTGCCAGCAGCTTGTACGGGGGGGGCCGAGATACGCAGTATTTT
TRBJ1-5	TRBV28	TRBD1	CASSLVGGSNQPQHF	TGTGCCAGCAGTTTAGTAGGGGGCAGCAATCAGCCCCAGCATTTT
TRBJ2-7	TRBV6-1	TRBD1	CASSDPWTGWSYEQYF	TGTGCCAGCAGTGACCCGTGGACAGGGTGGTCCTACGAGCAGTACTTC
TRBJ2-2	TRBV4-2	TRBD2	CASSQEPGLAGSTGELFF	TGTGCCAGCAGCCAAGAACCGGGACTAGCGGGCTCCACCGGGGAGCTGTTTTTT
TRBJ2-2	TRBV4-1	.	CASSQGGTNTGELFF	TGCGCCAGCAGCCAAGGGGGGACTAACACCGGGGAGCTGTTTTTT
TRBJ2-3	TRBV6-1	.	CASSEEFYRDTQYF	TGTGCCAGCAGTGAAGAGTTTTACCGGGATACGCAGTATTTT
TRBJ2-7	TRBV5-6	.	CASSFGVTYEQYF	TGTGCCAGCAGCTTCGGGGTAACCTACGAGCAGTACTTC
TRBJ2-7	TRBV5-6	TRBD1	CASSRGTGAYEQYF	TGTGCCAGCAGCCGCGGGACAGGGGCATACGAGCAGTACTTC
TRBJ1-3	TRBV7-2	.	CASSLGSPGVSGNTIYF	TGTGCCAGCAGCTTAGGCAGTCCGGGGGTCTCTGGAAACACCATATATTTT
TRBJ1-1	TRBV18	.	CASSQGHYTEAFF	TGTGCCAGCTCACAGGGACACTACACTGAAGCTTTCTTT
TRBJ2-3	TRBV4-3	.	CASSPGDSTDTQYF	TGCGCCAGCAGCCCAGGGGATAGCACAGATACGCAGTATTTT
TRBJ1-3	TRBV5-4	TRBD1	CASSNGDRGFSGNTIYF	TGTGCCAGCAGCAACGGAGACAGGGGCTTCTCTGGAAACACCATATATTTT
TRBJ2-3	TRBV28	TRBD2	CASSRGTSGQTSTDTQYF	TGTGCCAGCAGTCGAGGGACTAGCGGGCAGACTAGCACAGATACGCAGTATTTT
TRBJ2-1	TRBV6-5	.	CASRPPSGSEQFF	TGTGCCAGCAGACCCCCCTCGGGGAGTGAGCAGTTCTTC
TRBJ2-3	TRBV10-3	TRBD2	CAAAPTSGGPTDTQYF	TGTGCCGCCGCACCGACTAGCGGGGGACCCACAGATACGCAGTATTTT
TRBJ1-3	TRBV6-5	.	CASRADSSSGNTIYF	TGTGCCAGCAGGGCGGACAGTAGCTCTGGAAACACCATATATTTT
TRBJ2-7	TRBV4-1	.	CASSPRGTAYEQYF	TGCGCCAGCAGCCCCCGGGGGACAGCCTACGAGCAGTACTTC
TRBJ1-6	TRBV7-2	TRBD1	CASTRQGGSPLHF	TGTGCTTCTACCCGGCAGGGGGGTTCACCCCTCCACTTT
TRBJ1-5	TRBV27	TRBD1	CASSYRGGTGNNQPQHF	TGTGCCAGCAGTTACAGGGGGGGGACAGGGAACAATCAGCCCCAGCATTTT
TRBJ2-3	TRBV5-1	TRBD2	CASSLVAGEGTDTQYF	TGCGCCAGCAGCTTGGTGGCGGGGGAAGGGACAGATACGCAGTATTTT
TRBJ2-1	TRBV5-1	TRBD1	CASEWTGGLNEQFF	TGCGCCAGCGAATGGACAGGGGGCTTAAATGAGCAGTTCTTC